This TCR beta chain was captured in a study of blood T cell repertoires in COVID-19. Study background: Samples representing acute and convalescent COVID-19 were sourced from the United States, Italy and Spain. The analysed material was cDNA or gDNA that came from T cells, B-cell-depleted T cells, or PBMCs.

Original processing notes: For nucleated cells, counts were estimated from reference gene primer amplification. The table came from immunoSEQ multiplex PCR; TCRdb's copy has only in-frame clones and leaves some out. D and trimming were read from the DNA, whereas the V and J calls and clone size are those reported in that table. The table shows about 100,000 clones, with about nine tenths occurring only once. The CDR3 is 14 amino acids. Germline trimming cut 5 bases from V and 8 bases from J; bases unmatched to any gene: 8. Germline V gene lookup returns CDR1 MNHEY and CDR2 SVGAGI. The J gene is TRBJ2-1, the V gene TRBV6-5, with TRBD1 identical over 8 bases. The receptor was isolated from an older man with acute or convalescent COVID-19. Sequencing was carried out using peripheral blood. The DNA of the CDR3 is TGTGCCAGCAGTAGACAGGGGCCTGTGGATGAGCAGTTCTTC. It yields the protein CASSRQGPVDEQFF.